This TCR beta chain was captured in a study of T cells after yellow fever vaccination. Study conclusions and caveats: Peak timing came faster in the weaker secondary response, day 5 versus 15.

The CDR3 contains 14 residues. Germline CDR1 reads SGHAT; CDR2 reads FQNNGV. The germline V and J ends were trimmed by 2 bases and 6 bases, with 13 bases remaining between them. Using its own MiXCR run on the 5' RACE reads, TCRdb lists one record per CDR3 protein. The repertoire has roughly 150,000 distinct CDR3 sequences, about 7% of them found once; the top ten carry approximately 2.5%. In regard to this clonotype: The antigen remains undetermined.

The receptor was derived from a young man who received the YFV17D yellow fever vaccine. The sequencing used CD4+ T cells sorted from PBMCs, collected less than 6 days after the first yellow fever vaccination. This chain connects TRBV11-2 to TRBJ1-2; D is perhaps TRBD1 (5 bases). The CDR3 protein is CASSLMGRAHGYTF. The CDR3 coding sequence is TGTGCCAGCAGCTTAATGGGCAGGGCTCATGGCTACACCTTC.